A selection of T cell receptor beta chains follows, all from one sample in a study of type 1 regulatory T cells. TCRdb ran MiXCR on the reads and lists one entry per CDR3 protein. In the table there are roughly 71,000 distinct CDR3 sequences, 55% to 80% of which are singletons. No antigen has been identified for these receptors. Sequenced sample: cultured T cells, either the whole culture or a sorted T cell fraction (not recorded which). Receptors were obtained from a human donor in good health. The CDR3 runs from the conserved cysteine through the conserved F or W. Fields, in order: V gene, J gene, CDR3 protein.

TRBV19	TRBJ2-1	CASSPLNNEQFF
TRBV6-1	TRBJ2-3	CASKPFSSTDTQYF
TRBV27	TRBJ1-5	CASSSGAQGNQPQHF
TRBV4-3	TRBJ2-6	CASSQGQSGANVLTF
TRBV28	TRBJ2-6	CASSLTGSGANVLTF
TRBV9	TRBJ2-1	CASSVSGQGYNEQFF
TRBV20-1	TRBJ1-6	CSARFRGGGYSPLHF
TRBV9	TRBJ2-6	CASSVDAYDAGANVLTF
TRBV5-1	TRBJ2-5	CASSLVFAETQYF
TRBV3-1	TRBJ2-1	CASSRNKAGPSYNEQFF
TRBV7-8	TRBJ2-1	CASSPIRGARGINNEQFF
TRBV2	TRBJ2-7	CASSGTSGQYYEQYF
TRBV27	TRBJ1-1	CASSLGVHTEAFF
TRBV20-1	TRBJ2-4	CSAQPGLAGEAKNIQYF
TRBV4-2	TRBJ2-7	CASSLTGGMREQYF
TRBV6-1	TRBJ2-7	CASSERLSGSVSYEQYF
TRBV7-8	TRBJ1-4	CASSLQPGRNEKLFF
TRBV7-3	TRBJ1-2	CASSQGGNYGYTF
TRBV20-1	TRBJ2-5	CSAPEFRGAGETQYF
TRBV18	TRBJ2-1	CASSLRTSGSNEQFF
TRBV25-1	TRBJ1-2	CASSLTGNYGYTF
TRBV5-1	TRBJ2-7	CASSPRTSGYEQYF
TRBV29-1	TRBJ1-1	CSARQSRDTEAFF
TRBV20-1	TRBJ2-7	CSARSIQALEVEQYF
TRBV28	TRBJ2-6	CASRGDRGPYSGANVLTF
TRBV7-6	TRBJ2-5	CASRGTVQETQYF
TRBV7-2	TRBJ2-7	CASSLRSGEPRYEQYF
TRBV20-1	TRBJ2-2	CSAGTRNTGELFF
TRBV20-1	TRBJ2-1	CSAIRKSSYNEQFF
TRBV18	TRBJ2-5	CASSPAGAHETQYF
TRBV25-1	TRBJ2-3	CASSEFEADTQYF
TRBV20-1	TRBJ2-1	CSAIRPGLAYNEQFF
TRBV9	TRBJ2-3	CASSGLAGGPTDTQYF
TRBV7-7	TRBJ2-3	CASSQTSERTDTQYF
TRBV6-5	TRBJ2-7	CASSYSGTGENYEQYF
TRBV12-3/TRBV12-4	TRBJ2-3	CARSTPGLAVVTQYF
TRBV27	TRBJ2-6	CASSQSGLADSGANVLTF
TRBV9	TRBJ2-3	CASSPGTWTPDTQYF
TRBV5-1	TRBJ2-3	CASSLRGVAADTQYF
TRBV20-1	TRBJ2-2	CSARRGNDGELFF